This T cell receptor (beta chain) is from a study of cytomegalovirus exposure and HLA in healthy donors. Study observations and caveats: As a later analysis showed, a missense DCLRE1C variant was linked to trimming of TCR beta V- and J-genes. CMV antigen specificity was confirmed in vitro for three CMV-associated chains. A reported reduction in N-insertions relative to the approximately 640-donor mean was seen in an Asian-associated ancestry cluster in a later analysis. There was a cluster of highly shared sequence variants that was likely a sequencing artifact.

The PCR used 60 Vbeta and 13 Jbeta primers. Using immunoSEQ multiplex PCR, the repertoire was profiled, and TCRdb retains in-frame clones only, with some absent. Of fewer than 150,000 clones listed, roughly 79% are singletons. A word on this clone: Antigen: not known.

CDR1 GTSNPN and CDR2 SVGIG come from the germline V gene (reference sequence). J lost 1 base, V lost 8 bases, and 13 bases had no gene match. The CDR3 is 15 residues long. J is TRBJ2-5 and V is TRBV30, with 7 nucleotides matching TRBD2. The source material was PBMCs. This receptor was obtained from a man aged 25-45 years in good health and CMV-seronegative. The CDR3 spells CAPRPASGPQETQYF. The CDR3 bases are TGTGCCCCCAGGCCGGCTAGCGGACCCCAAGAGACCCAGTACTTC.